These T cell receptor beta chains were read from a single sample in a study of blood T cell repertoires in COVID-19. The data were produced by immunoSEQ multiplex PCR, yet TCRdb's version contains in-frame clones alone and is incomplete. Of hundreds of thousands of clones listed, over 65% are singletons. Sequenced material: PBMCs or T cells enriched from blood (not recorded which). These receptors were collected from a woman aged 60-70 years who had recovered from COVID-19. Each CDR3 is given with its conserved first and last residue. D genes are given only for firm matches. Not every row has a clone size; where given, it reads once, few, many or a size class.

clone_size d_call j_call v_call cdr3_nt cdr3_aa
- TRBD1 TRBJ1-4 TRBV6-5 TGTGCCAGCAGTTACGGGACAGGGCGAAAACTGTTTTTT CASSYGTGRKLFF
- - TRBJ2-7 TRBV14 TGTGCCAGCAGCCGTAGCGCCGACGAGCAGTACTTC CASSRSADEQYF
- - TRBJ2-3 TRBV11-3 TGTGCCAGCAGCTTGGGGCCCGCAGATACGCAGTATTTT CASSLGPADTQYF
few - TRBJ1-2 TRBV11-2 TGTGCCAGCAGCTTAACCTCGGGGGGCAGATATGGCTACACCTTC CASSLTSGGRYGYTF
- - TRBJ2-5 TRBV9 TGTGCCAGCAGCGTAGGAACGGGGTACCAAGAGACCCAGTACTTC CASSVGTGYQETQYF
- - TRBJ1-6 TRBV19 TGTGCCACCAGCAGGGGAACCAATTCACCCCTCCACTTT CATSRGTNSPLHF
- TRBD2 TRBJ2-5 TRBV7-2 TGTGCCAGCAGCTTAAAGGCTAGCGGAGGGTACCAAGAGACCCAGTACTTC CASSLKASGGYQETQYF
- - TRBJ2-1 TRBV15 TGTGCCACCAGCACCACGGGGAGCTCCTACAATGAGCAGTTCTTC CATSTTGSSYNEQFF
many TRBD2 TRBJ2-1 TRBV7-8 TGTGCCAGCAGCCCCCGGACTAGCGGGAGGCCCAGGAGCTCCTACAATGAGCAGTTCTTC CASSPRTSGRPRSSYNEQFF
- - TRBJ1-1 TRBV6-1 TGTGCCAGCAGTGAGCAGGGGATGTCGGAGACTGAAGCTTTCTTT CASSEQGMSETEAFF